A few counts support the clone carrying this TCR beta chain. The sample originates from a study of T-cell reconstitution after alpha-beta-depleted transplantation in children. Losses at the gene ends were 6 bases for V and 0 bases for J; bases not matched to a gene: 12. Per germline, CDR1 MNHEY and CDR2 SMNVEV (reference sequence). The CDR3 runs to 18 residues. This sample's TCRbeta library carried unique molecular identifier barcodes. A single record per CDR3 protein comes from TCRdb applying MiXCR to the PCR reads. The table records about 460,000 distinct CDR3 sequences, around 13% of them present only once.

This receptor was taken from a human donor who donated a stem cell graft to a child with combined immunodeficiency. Sequenced material: PBMCs from the stem cell graft donor, taken from the stem cell graft. V gene TRBV27 combines with J gene TRBJ1-4, with 8 bases identical to TRBD1. CDR3: CASRRPGQGPTTNEKLFF. The CDR3 DNA is TGTGCCAGCAGAAGACCTGGACAGGGTCCAACAACTAATGAAAAACTGTTTTTT.